One and the same sample provided the 3 T cell receptor beta chains below, sequenced in a study of blood T cell repertoires in COVID-19. Libraries were prepared by immunoSEQ multiplex PCR; TCRdb keeps only in-frame clonotypes and omits some of them. The repertoire holds 84,000 or so clones, with approximately 78% as singletons. The material sequenced was peripheral blood. The receptors originated from a man aged 55 to 70 with COVID-19, enrolled during active disease.

The V call is TRBV30, the J call TRBJ1-5; 10 bases agree with TRBD1. CDR1 is GTSNPN, CDR2 SVGIG, per germline (reference sequence). The CDR3 has 15 amino acids. V trimming: 1 base; J trimming: 6 bases; junction bases outside the gene matches: 6. As DNA, the CDR3 is TGTGCCTGGAGTGCCACGACAGGGGGCACTCAGCCCCAGCATTTT. Protein product: CAWSATTGGTQPQHF.

The V call is TRBV6-2 or TRBV6-3, the J call TRBJ1-4; maybe TRBD1 (5 bases). The germline V gene encodes CDR1 MNHEY and CDR2 SVGEGT. V lost 5 bases to trimming and J lost 0 bases, with 10 bases between them. CDR3 length: 15 amino acids. The CDR3 DNA follows: TGTGCCAGCAGTCCCAGACAGCCAACTAATGAAAAACTGTTTTTT. Translated: CASSPRQPTNEKLFF.

The chain recombines TRBV5-4 with TRBJ1-1; D not certain. This CDR3 contains 11 residues. With 0 bases removed from V and 9 bases from J, the gap between germline ends came to 6 bases. Germline V CDR1 and CDR2: SGHNT, YYREEE (reference sequence). The CDR3 protein is CASSLGPKAFF. DNA for the CDR3: TGTGCCAGCAGCTTGGGTCCCAAAGCTTTCTTT. Filled out from reference TRBV5-4 and TRBJ1-1, the complete variable domain reads ETGVTQSPTHLIKTRGQQVTLRCSSQSGHNTVSWYQQALGQGPQFIFQYYREEENGRGNFPPRFSGLQFPNYSSELNVNALELDDSALYLCASSLGPKAFFGQGTRLTVV.